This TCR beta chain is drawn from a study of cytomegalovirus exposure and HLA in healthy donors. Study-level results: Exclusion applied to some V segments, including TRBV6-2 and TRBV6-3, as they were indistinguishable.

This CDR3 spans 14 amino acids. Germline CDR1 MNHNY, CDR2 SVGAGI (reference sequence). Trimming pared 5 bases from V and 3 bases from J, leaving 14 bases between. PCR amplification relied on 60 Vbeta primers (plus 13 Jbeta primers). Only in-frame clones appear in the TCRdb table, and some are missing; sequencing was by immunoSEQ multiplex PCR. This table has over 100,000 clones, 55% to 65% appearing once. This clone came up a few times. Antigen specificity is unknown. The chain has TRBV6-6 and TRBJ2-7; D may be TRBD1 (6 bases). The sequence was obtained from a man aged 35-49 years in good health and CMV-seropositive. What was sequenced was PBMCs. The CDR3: CASSDGQGLYEQYF. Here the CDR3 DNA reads TGTGCCAGCAGTGATGGCCAGGGGCTCTACGAGCAGTACTTC.